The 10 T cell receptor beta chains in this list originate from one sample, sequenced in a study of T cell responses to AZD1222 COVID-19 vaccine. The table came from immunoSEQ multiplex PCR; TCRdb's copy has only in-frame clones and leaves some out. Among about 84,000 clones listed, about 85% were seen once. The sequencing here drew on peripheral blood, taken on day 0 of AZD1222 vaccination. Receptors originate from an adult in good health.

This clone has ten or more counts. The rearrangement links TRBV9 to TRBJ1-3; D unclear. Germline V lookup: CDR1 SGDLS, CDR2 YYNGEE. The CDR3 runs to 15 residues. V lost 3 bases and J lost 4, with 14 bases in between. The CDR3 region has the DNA TGTGCCAGCAGCGAATGGCATACCCCCGGAAACACCATATATTTT. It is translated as CASSEWHTPGNTIYF.

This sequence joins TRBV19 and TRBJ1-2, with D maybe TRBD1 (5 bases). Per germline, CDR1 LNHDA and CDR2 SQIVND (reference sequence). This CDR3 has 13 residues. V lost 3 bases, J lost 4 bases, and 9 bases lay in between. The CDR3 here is CASSIDSSYGYTF. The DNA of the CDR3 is TGTGCCAGTAGTATCGACAGCAGCTATGGCTACACCTTC.

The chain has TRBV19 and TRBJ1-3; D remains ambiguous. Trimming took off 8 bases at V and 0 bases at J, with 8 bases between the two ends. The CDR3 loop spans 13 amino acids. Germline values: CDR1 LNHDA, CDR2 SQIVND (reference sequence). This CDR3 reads CASRPSSGNTIYF. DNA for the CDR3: TGTGCCAGTCGACCTAGCTCTGGAAACACCATATATTTT.

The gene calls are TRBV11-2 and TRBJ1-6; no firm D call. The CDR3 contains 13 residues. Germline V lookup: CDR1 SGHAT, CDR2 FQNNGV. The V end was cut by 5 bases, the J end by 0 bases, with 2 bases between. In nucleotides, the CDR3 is TGTGCCAGCAGCAGCTCCTATAATTCACCCCTCCACTTT. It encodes CASSSSYNSPLHF.

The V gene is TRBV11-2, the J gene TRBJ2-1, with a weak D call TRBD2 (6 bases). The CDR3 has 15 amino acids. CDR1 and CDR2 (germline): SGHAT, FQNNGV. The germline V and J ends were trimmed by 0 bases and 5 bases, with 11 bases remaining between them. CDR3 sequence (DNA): TGTGCCAGCAGCTTAGACGGGAGTCCCCACAATGAGCAGTTCTTC. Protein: CASSLDGSPHNEQFF.

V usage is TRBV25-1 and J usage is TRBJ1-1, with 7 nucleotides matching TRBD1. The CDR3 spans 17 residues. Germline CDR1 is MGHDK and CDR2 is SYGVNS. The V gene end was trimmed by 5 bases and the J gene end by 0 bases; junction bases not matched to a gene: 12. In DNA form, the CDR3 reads TGTGCCAGCAGTCCACCTCGCGGACAGGTGCTGAACACTGAAGCTTTCTTT. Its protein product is CASSPPRGQVLNTEAFF. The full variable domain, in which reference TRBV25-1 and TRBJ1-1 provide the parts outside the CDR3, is EADIYQTPRYLVIGTGKKITLECSQTMGHDKMYWYQQDPGMELHLIHYSYGVNSTEKGDLSSESTVSRIRTEHFPLTLESARPSHTSQYLCASSPPRGQVLNTEAFFGQGTRLTVV.

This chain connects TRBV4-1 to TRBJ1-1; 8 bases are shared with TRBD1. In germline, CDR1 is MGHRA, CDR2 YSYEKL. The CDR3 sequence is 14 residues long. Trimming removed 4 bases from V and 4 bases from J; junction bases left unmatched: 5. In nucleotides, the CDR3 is TGCGCCAGCAGCCCCCAGGGGGCGGGCACTGAAGCTTTCTTT. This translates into CASSPQGAGTEAFF.

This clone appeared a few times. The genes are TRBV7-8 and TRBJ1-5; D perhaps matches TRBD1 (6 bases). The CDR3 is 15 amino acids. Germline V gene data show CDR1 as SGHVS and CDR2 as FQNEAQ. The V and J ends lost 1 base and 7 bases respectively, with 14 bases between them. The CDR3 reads CASSLVAGAGQPQHF. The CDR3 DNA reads TGTGCCAGCAGCTTAGTCGCAGGGGCCGGGCAGCCCCAGCATTTT.

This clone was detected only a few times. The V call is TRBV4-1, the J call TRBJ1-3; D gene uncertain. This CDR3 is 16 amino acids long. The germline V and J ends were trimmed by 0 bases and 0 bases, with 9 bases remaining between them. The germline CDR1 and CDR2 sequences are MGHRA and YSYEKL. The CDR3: CASSQDPWLSGNTIYF. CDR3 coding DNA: TGCGCCAGCAGCCAAGATCCCTGGCTCTCTGGAAACACCATATATTTT.

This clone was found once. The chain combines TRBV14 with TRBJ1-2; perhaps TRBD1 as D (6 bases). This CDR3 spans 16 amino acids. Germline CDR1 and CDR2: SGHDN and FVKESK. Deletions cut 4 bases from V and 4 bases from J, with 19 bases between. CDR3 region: CASSLGDNRLAYGYTF. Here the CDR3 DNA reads TGTGCCAGCAGCCTTGGGGACAACCGCTTGGCCTATGGCTACACCTTC.